This note documents a single T cell receptor (beta chain) sequence. V was shortened by 11 bases and J by 4 bases, with 17 bases between the two germline ends. This CDR3 comprises 14 residues. CDR1 MNHNS and CDR2 SASEGT come from the germline V gene. In the PCR, 60 Vbeta and 13 Jbeta primers were used. TCRdb's copy holds only in-frame clones and misses some; the assay was immunoSEQ multiplex PCR. Seen here are about 140,000 clones, roughly 83% observed once, and the top ten hold 2.5% to 3.5%. This entry is derived from a study of cytomegalovirus exposure and HLA in healthy donors. The TCR originated in a female donor in good health and CMV-seronegative. The rearrangement links TRBV6-1 to TRBJ2-2; D is perhaps TRBD1 (6 bases). The source material was PBMCs. The CDR3 nucleotides read TGTGCCTCCAACAGGGAGAGAAGCACCGGGGAGCTGTTTTTT. Its protein is CASNRERSTGELFF.